Listed here are 21 T cell receptor beta chains from one sample, sequenced in a study of persistence of HIV-infected CD4 T cells. The immunoSEQ assay was version 4, run in survey mode. Profiled with immunoSEQ multiplex PCR; TCRdb holds only in-frame clones, not every one. The table lists 30,000 to 40,000 clones, 82% of them singletons. Antigen specificity for these receptors is unknown. Overlapping HIV-1 Gag 15-mer peptides at around 0.91 ug per peptide per mL were used. Sorted nonresponding memory CD4+ T cells were CD40L-negative, CD69-negative, CD45RO-high. The input for sequencing was CD4+ T cells sorted from PBMCs after 18-hour stimulation, taken from a patient who received antiretroviral therapy. These receptors all come from an adult woman with HIV who was CMV-seropositive.

The chain is built from TRBV6-5 and TRBJ2-7; 7 bases map to TRBD1. The CDR3 is 15 residues long. Germline CDR1 is MNHEY and CDR2 is SVGAGI. With 0 bases clipped from V and 4 bases from J, the junction kept 6 bases outside the gene matches. CDR3 DNA: TGTGCCAGCAGTTACTCGGTAGACAGGGTATACGAGCAGTACTTC. This sequence encodes CASSYSVDRVYEQYF.

This rearrangement joins TRBV10-3 to TRBJ1-2, with D uncertain. The V and J ends lost 6 bases and 5 bases respectively, with 19 bases between them. Germline assignment: CDR1 ENHRY and CDR2 SYGVKD. This CDR3 has 15 residues. In DNA, the CDR3 is TGTGCCATCAGCGCCGGGTCCAAAGAACTTTATGGCTACACCTTC. It codes for CAISAGSKELYGYTF.

The rearrangement uses TRBV6-4 and TRBJ1-1; D not resolved. The germline V gene encodes CDR1 MRHNA and CDR2 SNTAGT. Trimming removed 6 bases from V and 0 bases from J, with 8 bases in between. The CDR3 extends over 13 amino acids. CDR3 amino acids: CASSLLLNTEAFF. DNA for the CDR3: TGTGCCAGCAGCCTCCTGTTGAACACTGAAGCTTTCTTT.

CDR3 in amino acids: CASSYSTGIGSPLHF. As DNA, the CDR3 is TGTGCCAGCAGTTACTCGACAGGGATTGGATCACCCCTCCACTTT. This sequence joins TRBV6-5 and TRBJ1-6; 7 bases map to TRBD1. V trimming: 0 bases; J trimming: 10 bases; junction bases outside the gene matches: 6. The CDR3 has 15 amino acids. Germline CDR1 is MNHEY and CDR2 is SVGAGI.

The rearrangement uses TRBV18 and TRBJ1-4, with D uncertain. Germline CDR1 is KGHSH and CDR2 is LQKENI. The CDR3 extends over 14 amino acids. Trimming removed 2 bases at V and 8 bases at J, with 12 bases between. The DNA of the CDR3 is TGTGCCAGCTCACCAGAGACCCAGAACGAAAAACTGTTTTTT. It yields the protein CASSPETQNEKLFF. The variable domain in full, completed from reference TRBV18 and TRBJ1-4, reads NAGVMQNPRHLVRRRGQEARLRCSPMKGHSHVYWYRQLPEEGLKFMVYLQKENIIDESGMPKERFSAEFPKEGPSILRIQQVVRGDSAAYFCASSPETQNEKLFFGSGTQLSVL.

The chain joins TRBV5-1 to TRBJ2-2, with D tentatively TRBD1 (6 bases). The CDR3 spans 15 residues. V shed 0 bases and J shed 3 bases, with 9 bases lying between them. CDR1 and CDR2 from the germline V gene are SGHRS and YFSETQ. The CDR3 nucleotides are TGCGCCAGCAGCTTGGTGGGACAAGACACCGGGGAGCTGTTTTTT. Protein sequence: CASSLVGQDTGELFF.

This clone was recorded only once. V usage is TRBV6-4 and J usage is TRBJ1-1; D is perhaps TRBD1 (5 bases). Germline lookup yields CDR1 MRHNA and CDR2 SNTAGT. This CDR3 contains 14 residues. The ends were cut back, 2 bases at V and 1 base at J, with 8 bases in the middle. CDR3 loop: CASSDTDRNTEAFF. CDR3 bases: TGTGCCAGCAGTGACACAGACAGGAACACTGAAGCTTTCTTT.

The chain has TRBV12-3 or TRBV12-4 and TRBJ1-2, with 7 bases identical to TRBD1. The CDR3 has 13 amino acids. The junction had 8 bases not matched to a gene; V was cut back by 5 bases and J by 8 bases. The CDR3 loop is CASSQTTGAGYTF. The CDR3 DNA reads TGTGCCAGCAGTCAGACTACAGGGGCAGGCTACACCTTC.

V and J are TRBV6-2 or TRBV6-3 and TRBJ2-3, with TRBD2 matching 9 bases. Trimming removed 3 bases from V and 3 bases from J; junction bases left unmatched: 16. Germline lookup yields CDR1 MNHEY and CDR2 SVGEGT. The CDR3 loop spans 19 amino acids. The CDR3, as DNA: TGTGCCAGCAGTTATTGGGTTAGCGGGGGCCACAAGGCAACAGATACGCAGTATTTT. It is translated as CASSYWVSGGHKATDTQYF.

The chain is built from TRBV7-2 and TRBJ2-2, with D perhaps TRBD1 (7 bases). The CDR3 length is 15 residues. Germline CDR1 and CDR2: SGHTA and FQGNSA. Trimming cost V 4 bases and J 2 bases, with 11 bases left between them. This chain's CDR3 is CASSSQGGNTGELFF. The CDR3 DNA reads as TGTGCCAGCAGCTCCCAGGGGGGAAACACCGGGGAGCTGTTTTTT.

The chain joins TRBV30 to TRBJ1-2; D is ambiguous. The CDR3 has 14 amino acids. V was trimmed by 3 bases and J by 1 base, leaving 12 bases between them. The V gene's germline CDR1 is GTSNPN and CDR2 SVGIG (reference sequence). The CDR3 nucleotides are TGTGCCTGGAGCGAAGGAGCGTTTAACTATGGCTACACCTTC. Translation gives CAWSEGAFNYGYTF.

This chain links TRBV20-1 with TRBJ1-2; 7 nucleotides match TRBD1. CDR3 size: 15 residues. Germline V gene sequence: CDR1 DFQATT, CDR2 SNEGSKA (reference sequence). Trimming at V came to 3 bases and at J to 5 bases, leaving 12 bases not matched to a gene. CDR3 sequence: CSASLGGGNAYGYTF. In nucleotides, the CDR3 is TGCAGTGCTAGTCTAGGGGGCGGCAACGCTTATGGCTACACCTTC.

The V call is TRBV7-9, the J call TRBJ2-1, with a possible D match to TRBD2 (6 bases). The CDR3 length is 19 residues. Trimming took 5 bases from V and 6 from J, leaving 29 bases between them. In germline, CDR1 is SEHNR, CDR2 FQNEAQ (reference sequence). CDR3 in amino acids: CASSPYKRRDLSLPNEQFF. CDR3 sequence (DNA): TGTGCCAGCAGCCCCTACAAGAGGCGGGACCTCTCCTTACCCAATGAGCAGTTCTTC.

The CDR3 region is CASSSDTTGSPLHF. CDR3 nucleotides: TGTGCCAGCAGCTCGGACACCACTGGGTCACCCCTCCACTTT. The rearrangement uses TRBV7-9 and TRBJ1-6; tentatively, D is TRBD1 (5 bases). CDR1 is SEHNR and CDR2 is FQNEAQ in the germline V gene (reference sequence). CDR3 size: 14 residues. Trimming pared 4 bases from V and 10 bases from J, leaving 14 bases between.

The chain employs TRBV12-3 or TRBV12-4 and TRBJ1-1; 9 positions agree with TRBD1. V was pared by 6 bases and J by 1 base, with 0 bases of the junction left unmatched. The CDR3 contains 13 residues. The CDR3 DNA reads TGTGCCAGCAGGGGACAGGGGAACACTGAAGCTTTCTTT. Its translation is CASRGQGNTEAFF.

CDR3 coding DNA: TGTGCCAGCAGTTGGGCTAGTGGGTACACCGGGGAGCTGTTTTTT. Residues: CASSWASGYTGELFF. This sequence joins TRBV28 and TRBJ2-2; D remains unclear. This CDR3 is 15 amino acids long. The germline V gene encodes CDR1 MDHEN and CDR2 SYDVKM. V gave up 4 bases and J gave up 3 bases, with 12 bases separating them.

The rearrangement links TRBV30 to TRBJ1-3; 8 bases are shared with TRBD1. CDR1 and CDR2 from the germline V gene are GTSNPN and SVGIG (reference sequence). V trimming: 2 bases; J trimming: 3 bases; junction bases outside the gene matches: 3. The CDR3 consists of 14 residues. This CDR3 is CAWSQGASGNTIYF. CDR3 in DNA: TGTGCCTGGAGTCAGGGGGCTAGTGGAAACACCATATATTTT. Filled out from reference TRBV30 and TRBJ1-3, the complete variable domain reads SQTIHQWPATLVQPVGSPLSLECTVEGTSNPNLYWYRQAAGRGLQLLFYSVGIGQISSEVPQNLSASRPQDRQFILSSKKLLLSDSGFYLCAWSQGASGNTIYFGEGSWLTVV.

This chain connects TRBV7-2 to TRBJ2-7; D unclear. The V gene's germline CDR1 is SGHTA and CDR2 FQGNSA. This CDR3 has 13 amino acids. V was trimmed by 1 base and J by 9 bases, leaving 13 bases between them. The CDR3 reads CASSLGAPPGQYF. The DNA of the CDR3 is TGTGCCAGCAGCTTAGGGGCCCCTCCAGGGCAGTACTTC.

This chain uses TRBV18 with TRBJ2-5; D remains unclear. CDR1 is KGHSH and CDR2 is LQKENI in the germline V gene. Trimming pared 1 base from V and 4 bases from J, leaving 10 bases between. The CDR3 extends over 14 amino acids. CDR3 DNA: TGTGCCAGCTCACCACAGGGTAGGCTAGAGACCCAGTACTTC. As protein: CASSPQGRLETQYF. Looking up the rest from reference TRBV18 and TRBJ2-5 gives the full variable domain: NAGVMQNPRHLVRRRGQEARLRCSPMKGHSHVYWYRQLPEEGLKFMVYLQKENIIDESGMPKERFSAEFPKEGPSILRIQQVVRGDSAAYFCASSPQGRLETQYFGPGTRLLVL.

The chain combines TRBV4-1 with TRBJ1-4; D might be TRBD1 (5 bases). The germline V and J ends were trimmed by 4 bases and 8 bases, with 20 bases remaining between them. Germline V gene data show CDR1 as MGHRA and CDR2 as YSYEKL. The length of the CDR3 is 16 residues. The CDR3 here is CASSLPSTAFGEKLFF. The CDR3, as DNA: TGCGCCAGCAGCCTTCCTTCGACAGCCTTTGGAGAAAAACTGTTTTTT.

V usage is TRBV4-1 and J usage is TRBJ2-7, with 7 bases identical to TRBD1. The CDR3 runs to 14 residues. Germline loops: CDR1 MGHRA, CDR2 YSYEKL. V dropped 2 bases and J dropped 2; count of bases not matched to a gene: 3. CDR3 sequence (DNA): TGCGCCAGCAGCCAACGACAGGGACCCTACGAGCAGTACTTC. This sequence encodes CASSQRQGPYEQYF.